A selection of T cell receptor beta chains follows, all from one sample in a study of OX40 agonist ivuxolimab in advanced cancers. Libraries were prepared by immunoSEQ multiplex PCR; TCRdb keeps only in-frame clonotypes and omits some of them. The sample holds approximately 66,000 clones, about 85% seen once. The source was CD4+ or CD8+ T cells sorted from blood, collected in a trial of the OX40 agonist ivuxolimab. All receptors come from an adult with an advanced solid tumor such as melanoma, head and neck, liver or kidney cancer. Each CDR3 is given with its conserved first and last residue. D genes are given only for firm matches. Clone size is given for some rows only: seen once, a few or many times, or a class if the clone is expanded.

J gene,D gene,V gene,clone size,CDR3 protein,CDR3 DNA
TRBJ1-6,NA,TRBV4-2,once,CASRPGKGNLNSPLHF,TGTGCCAGCAGACCCGGGAAGGGCAACTTGAATTCACCCCTCCACTTT
TRBJ2-2,TRBD1,TRBV18,NA,CASSPAFGQGYTGELFF,TGTGCCAGCTCACCAGCTTTTGGACAGGGGTACACCGGGGAGCTGTTTTTT
TRBJ2-1,NA,TRBV2,NA,CASSVLWEQFF,TGTGCCAGTAGTGTACTGTGGGAGCAGTTCTTC
TRBJ1-5,NA,TRBV6-1,NA,CASSEARRQPQHF,TGTGCCAGCAGTGAAGCACGGCGTCAGCCCCAGCATTTT
TRBJ2-1,TRBD2,TRBV28,NA,CASRLLAGGLNEQFF,TGTGCCAGCAGATTATTAGCGGGGGGTCTAAATGAGCAGTTCTTC
TRBJ1-5,NA,TRBV30,NA,CAWSPEWANSNQPQHF,TGTGCCTGGAGTCCAGAGTGGGCAAATAGCAATCAGCCCCAGCATTTT
TRBJ1-3,NA,TRBV11-3,NA,CASSLAGAGNTIYF,TGTGCCAGCAGCTTGGCGGGCGCTGGAAACACCATATATTTT
TRBJ2-3,TRBD2,TRBV7-3,NA,CASSLGTSGLGDTQYF,TGTGCCAGCAGCTTAGGGACTAGCGGACTGGGAGATACGCAGTATTTT
TRBJ1-6,NA,TRBV2,NA,CASIRTINSPLHF,TGTGCCAGCATCCGAACGATTAATTCACCCCTCCACTTT
TRBJ2-7,TRBD2,TRBV7-2,NA,CASGGRDYEQYF,TGTGCTTCCGGGGGGAGGGATTACGAGCAGTACTTC
TRBJ1-3,NA,TRBV7-2,NA,CASSPGSGNTIYF,TGTGCCAGCAGCCCCGGTTCTGGAAACACCATATATTTT
TRBJ2-7,NA,TRBV15,NA,CATSRRLGMNEQYF,TGTGCCACCAGCAGACGTTTGGGTATGAACGAGCAGTACTTC
TRBJ2-7,NA,TRBV15,NA,CATSRGGSGTPIFLEQYF,TGTGCCACCAGCAGAGGTGGATCCGGGACACCCATTTTCCTCGAGCAGTACTTC
TRBJ2-7,TRBD2,TRBV4-1,NA,CASSPNLLGLAGSGEQYF,TGCGCCAGCAGCCCGAACCTTCTCGGACTAGCGGGGTCGGGGGAGCAGTACTTC
TRBJ2-1,NA,TRBV2,NA,CASSRLVPPTHEQFF,TGTGCCAGCAGTCGACTAGTTCCTCCTACCCATGAGCAGTTCTTC
TRBJ2-1,NA,TRBV2,NA,CASSGEGGRGNEQFF,TGTGCCAGCAGTGGGGAAGGGGGAAGGGGGAATGAGCAGTTCTTC
TRBJ1-5,TRBD1,TRBV2,NA,CASSRTGGPYSNQPQHF,TGTGCCAGCAGCCGGACAGGGGGACCTTATAGCAATCAGCCCCAGCATTTT
TRBJ2-2,NA,TRBV11-2,NA,CASSLTGGTTGELFF,TGTGCCAGCAGCCTCACCGGGGGCACTACCGGGGAGCTGTTTTTT
TRBJ2-7,TRBD1,TRBV11-2,NA,CASSQNRGQGEQYF,TGTGCCAGCAGCCAAAACAGGGGGCAGGGGGAGCAGTACTTC
TRBJ2-7,TRBD1,TRBV7-9,NA,CASSLSQGAVSYEQYF,TGTGCCAGCAGCCTTAGCCAGGGGGCGGTCTCCTACGAGCAGTACTTC
TRBJ2-7,NA,TRBV6-5,NA,CASSLDRNSYEQYF,TGTGCCAGCAGTTTGGACAGAAATTCCTACGAGCAGTACTTC
TRBJ2-7,TRBD2,TRBV14,once,CASSPQGALAGKLYEQYF,TGTGCCAGCAGCCCGCAAGGGGCACTAGCGGGAAAGCTCTACGAGCAGTACTTC
TRBJ1-1,NA,TRBV18,NA,CATSSPGGAGTEAFF,TGTGCCACCTCTTCCCCGGGAGGGGCAGGGACTGAAGCTTTCTTT
TRBJ1-5,NA,TRBV2,NA,CASSQGYIGQPQHF,TGTGCCAGCAGTCAGGGTTACATTGGTCAGCCCCAGCATTTT
TRBJ1-2,NA,TRBV5-5,NA,CASSRWQVLGYTF,TGTGCCAGCAGCAGATGGCAGGTTCTCGGCTACACCTTC
TRBJ2-5,TRBD2,TRBV10-3,NA,CAISEPSGGYETQYF,TGTGCCATCAGTGAGCCTAGCGGGGGTTACGAGACCCAGTACTTC
TRBJ1-6,NA,TRBV19,NA,CASSYQTNSPLHF,TGTGCCAGTAGTTACCAGACTAATTCACCCCTCCACTTT
TRBJ1-3,NA,TRBV5-1,NA,CASSLEWASGNTIYF,TGCGCCAGCAGCTTGGAGTGGGCCTCTGGAAACACCATATATTTT
TRBJ1-1,TRBD1,TRBV19,NA,CASSFTGEAEAFF,TGTGCCAGTAGTTTTACAGGGGAGGCTGAAGCTTTCTTT
TRBJ2-2,NA,TRBV7-9,few,CASSYGGPGELFF,TGTGCCAGCAGCTACGGGGGGCCCGGGGAGCTGTTTTTT
TRBJ1-4,NA,TRBV6-6,NA,CASSPEPPWGKLFF,TGTGCCAGCAGTCCCGAGCCTCCTTGGGGAAAACTGTTTTTT
TRBJ1-3,NA,TRBV7-9,NA,CASSFRWDSGNTIYF,TGTGCCAGCAGCTTCCGGTGGGACTCTGGAAACACCATATATTTT
TRBJ1-5,TRBD1,TRBV7-2,once,CASSPTGGGQPQHF,TGTGCCAGCAGCCCCACAGGGGGCGGGCAGCCCCAGCATTTT
TRBJ1-1,TRBD1,TRBV2,NA,CASLSTGLLSMNTEAFF,TGTGCCAGCCTCTCGACAGGGCTCTTGTCTATGAACACTGAAGCTTTCTTT
TRBJ2-1,TRBD2,TRBV4-3,NA,CASSRTASSGSARNEQFF,TGCGCCAGCAGCCGCACAGCGTCTAGCGGGAGTGCGAGAAATGAGCAGTTCTTC
TRBJ2-7,NA,TRBV5-4,few,CASSLDGRSYEQYF,TGTGCCAGCAGCTTGGACGGGAGATCTTACGAGCAGTACTTC
TRBJ2-7,NA,TRBV23-1,NA,CASSQSTQDEQYF,TGCGCCAGCAGTCAATCGACCCAGGACGAGCAGTACTTC
TRBJ2-1,TRBD1,TRBV28,NA,CATIVGGQGARNEQFF,TGTGCCACCATAGTGGGGGGACAGGGGGCGAGGAATGAGCAGTTCTTC
TRBJ2-1,TRBD2,TRBV11-3,NA,CASSFEREGYDEQFF,TGTGCCAGCAGCTTTGAGCGGGAGGGGTACGATGAGCAGTTCTTC
TRBJ2-3,NA,TRBV7-2,NA,CASSEYTDTQYF,TGTGCCAGCAGCGAATACACAGATACGCAGTATTTT
TRBJ2-3,TRBD1,TRBV5-5,NA,CASSTPGQGDTQYF,TGTGCCAGCAGCACACCGGGACAGGGTGATACGCAGTATTTT
TRBJ2-2,NA,TRBV4-3,NA,CASSQDQGRTGELFF,TGCGCCAGCAGCCAAGATCAGGGGCGGACCGGGGAGCTGTTTTTT
TRBJ2-1,NA,TRBV6-6,NA,CASSIPPGAEQFF,TGTGCCAGCAGTATCCCCCCAGGCGCTGAGCAGTTCTTC
TRBJ2-7,TRBD1,TRBV7-2,NA,CASSFMSGQPSYEQYF,TGTGCCAGCAGTTTTATGTCGGGACAGCCTTCCTACGAGCAGTACTTC
TRBJ1-2,NA,TRBV18,NA,CASSPDSTNYGYTF,TGTGCCAGCTCACCGGACAGTACTAACTATGGCTACACCTTC
TRBJ2-7,NA,TRBV9,NA,CASSVALGRGRARPYEQYF,TGTGCCAGCAGCGTAGCTTTAGGCCGGGGCAGGGCCAGACCCTACGAGCAGTACTTC
TRBJ1-5,TRBD1,TRBV2,NA,CASSSQGGDQPQHF,TGTGCCAGCAGTTCACAGGGGGGGGATCAGCCCCAGCATTTT
TRBJ1-4,TRBD1,TRBV7-9,NA,CASRRQLGQGEEKLFF,TGTGCCAGCAGACGCCAGCTAGGACAGGGAGAGGAAAAACTGTTTTTT
TRBJ2-3,TRBD2,TRBV5-1,NA,CASSWWRTSRLSTDTQYF,TGCGCCAGCAGCTGGTGGAGGACTAGCAGACTCAGCACAGATACGCAGTATTTT
TRBJ1-1,NA,TRBV7-2,NA,CASSNSMNTEAFF,TGTGCCAGCAGTAACAGCATGAACACTGAAGCTTTCTTT
TRBJ2-2,TRBD1,TRBV28,NA,CASSPQGIGPGELFF,TGTGCCAGCAGCCCACAGGGGATCGGGCCCGGGGAGCTGTTTTTT
TRBJ1-1,NA,TRBV6-4,once,CASRSQSNTEAFF,TGTGCCAGCAGATCACAGTCGAACACTGAAGCTTTCTTT
TRBJ2-6,NA,TRBV27,once,CASSSEGAGANVLTF,TGTGCCAGCAGTTCGGAGGGGGCTGGGGCCAACGTCCTGACTTTC
TRBJ2-7,TRBD2,TRBV19,NA,CASSTGGPSRGEQYF,TGTGCCAGTAGTACGGGGGGGCCCTCTCGGGGCGAGCAGTACTTC
TRBJ2-3,NA,TRBV19,NA,CGPGGRALDTQYF,TGCGGCCCGGGTGGCAGGGCGTTGGATACGCAGTATTTT
TRBJ2-7,NA,TRBV5-5,NA,CASSKQGYEQYF,TGTGCCAGCAGCAAACAGGGATACGAGCAGTACTTC
TRBJ1-2,NA,TRBV28,NA,CASNPGGSYGYTF,TGTGCCAGCAACCCCGGTGGGAGCTATGGCTACACCTTC
TRBJ1-1,TRBD1,TRBV6-4,NA,CASITGQGLLAFF,TGTGCCAGCATCACAGGACAGGGGCTATTAGCTTTCTTT
TRBJ2-1,TRBD2,TRBV4-3,NA,CASSQIASGSEQFF,TGCGCCAGCAGCCAGATAGCTAGCGGGAGTGAGCAGTTCTTC